Each of the 11 T cell receptor beta chains below was sequenced from the same sample in a study of human T cells and chemical hapten exposure. Time point specified: patch test 3, about 24 weeks after DPC sensitization. As for treatment: therapeutic diphenylcyclopropenone sensitization with weekly scalp DPC. TCRdb reanalysed the RACE reads using MiXCR and keeps one entry per CDR3 protein. The sample yields 95,000 to 150,000 distinct CDR3 sequences, about 11% seen once. The source was whole blood, collected in connection with sensitization to the hapten diphenylcyclopropenone (DPC). The receptor source for this set is a woman aged 50 to 65 with alopecia areata. Some clones in this sample may be carry-over from other donors' samples.

In nucleotides, the CDR3 is TGTGCCAGCAGCCCAGGCCCCCCGTCGTACGAGCAGTACTTC. This codes for CASSPGPPSYEQYF. This chain links TRBV5-6 with TRBJ2-7; D ambiguous. Deletions cut 4 bases from V and 4 bases from J, with 15 bases between. Germline CDR1 and CDR2: SGHDT and YYEEEE. The CDR3 runs to 14 residues.

In this sample, this clonotype turned up a few times. This chain uses TRBV19 with TRBJ2-7; unclear D gene. CDR1 and CDR2 from the germline V gene are LNHDA and SQIVND (reference sequence). V was cut by 5 bases and J by 1 base, with 18 bases left in between. The CDR3 sequence is 16 residues long. DNA for the CDR3: TGTGCCAGTAGTCATCTCCCAGGTACCGCTTCCTACGAGCAGTACTTC. Protein: CASSHLPGTASYEQYF.

The chain is built from TRBV3-1 and TRBJ2-2, with D possibly being TRBD2 (5 bases). The ends were cut back, 6 bases at V and 0 bases at J, with 11 bases in the middle. Germline V CDR1 and CDR2: LGHDT, YNNKEL (reference sequence). The length of the CDR3 is 15 residues. CDR3 in DNA: TGTGCCAGCAGTTTTAGCGTATCGAACACCGGGGAGCTGTTTTTT. Translation: CASSFSVSNTGELFF.

The J gene is TRBJ2-1, the V gene TRBV6-1; 12 positions agree with TRBD2. V was pared by 4 bases and J by 8 bases, with 6 bases of the junction left unmatched. CDR3 length: 15 amino acids. Germline CDR1 is MNHNS and CDR2 is SASEGT. The CDR3 DNA follows: TGTGCCAGCAGTGGGCTAGCGGGAGGGTCCGATGAGCAGTTCTTC. Its protein product is CASSGLAGGSDEQFF.

This clonotype was seen repeatedly, ten times or more. V gene TRBV20-1 combines with J gene TRBJ1-2; possibly TRBD1 for D (6 bases). CDR3 length equals 15 residues. V was clipped by 5 bases and J by 4 bases, with 20 bases between them. The germline gives CDR1 DFQATT, CDR2 SNEGSKA (reference sequence). The CDR3 nucleotides read TGCAGTGCTCCACCCTGGCCAGGGACACCCTATGGCTACACCTTC. This sequence encodes CSAPPWPGTPYGYTF.

The chain has TRBV12-3 or TRBV12-4 and TRBJ1-1, with D possibly matching TRBD1 (5 bases). The CDR3 length is 17 residues. The germline V and J ends were trimmed by 6 bases and 0 bases, with 20 bases remaining between them. CDR3 nucleotide sequence: TGTGCCAGCAGCCAACAACTCACTTCGACAGTGAACACTGAAGCTTTCTTT. Translation gives CASSQQLTSTVNTEAFF.

The chain is built from TRBV4-1 and TRBJ1-1; D gene uncertain. CDR3 length: 13 residues. Trimming shortened V by 2 bases and J by 9 bases, and 13 bases separated the two germline ends. In germline, CDR1 is MGHRA, CDR2 YSYEKL. The CDR3 DNA is TGCGCCAGCAGCCAATCGACACTTCTCCAAGCTTTCTTT. Amino acid sequence: CASSQSTLLQAFF.

The chain couples TRBV5-4 to TRBJ1-2; weak D call: TRBD1 (5 bases). Trimming took off 0 bases at V and 8 bases at J, with 17 bases between the two ends. The CDR3 extends over 15 amino acids. CDR1 and CDR2 from the germline V gene are SGHNT and YYREEE (reference sequence). CDR3 DNA: TGTGCCAGCAGCTTGGCTTTGATGGGGGGTTTGGGCTACACCTTC. It yields the protein CASSLALMGGLGYTF.

The chain combines TRBV29-1 with TRBJ1-3; 8 bases agree with TRBD1. The J segment lost 4 bases and the V segment lost 7 bases, leaving 6 bases of the junction unmatched. The CDR3 runs to 13 residues. Germline CDR1 reads SQVTM; CDR2 reads ANQGSEA. The DNA of the CDR3 is TGCAGCGGAAGACAGGGGTCAGGAAACACCATATATTTT. Its protein product is CSGRQGSGNTIYF.

This clonotype was seen many times. J is TRBJ2-7 and V is TRBV29-1, with 8 bases fitting TRBD2. The V gene's germline CDR1 is SQVTM and CDR2 ANQGSEA. This CDR3 comprises 15 residues. With V trimmed by 7 bases and J by 0 bases, 11 bases remained unmatched. CDR3 sequence (DNA): TGCAGCGCAGAGGGGGTAGCGGGGTCCTCCTACGAGCAGTACTTC. Its protein product is CSAEGVAGSSYEQYF.

The rearrangement links TRBV7-9 to TRBJ2-1, with 7 bases aligning to TRBD1. CDR3 length equals 13 residues. V lost 8 bases to trimming and J lost 7 bases; unmatched junction nucleotides: 8. Germline CDR1 reads SEHNR; CDR2 reads FQNEAQ (reference sequence). The CDR3 loop is CASGGQLGNEQFF. As DNA, the CDR3 is TGTGCCAGCGGGGGACAGCTAGGTAATGAGCAGTTCTTC. Complete variable domain (other parts from reference TRBV7-9 and TRBJ2-1): DTGVSQNPRHKITKRGQNVTFRCDPISEHNRLYWYRQTLGQGPEFLTYFQNEAQLEKSRLLSDRFSAERPKGSFSTLEIQRTEQGDSAMYLCASGGQLGNEQFFGPGTRLTVL.